This entry concerns a single T cell receptor beta chain. There are 13 residues in the CDR3. Germline V gene sequence: CDR1 SGHTA, CDR2 FQGTGA. The V end was cut by 5 bases, the J end by 1 base, with 8 bases between. The data originate from a study of blood T cell repertoires in COVID-19. Across the whole study: From T cells, B-cell-depleted T cells, or PBMCs came the material, which was cDNA or gDNA.

TCRdb's table, derived via immunoSEQ multiplex PCR, lists solely in-frame clones and lacks some. In the table there are some 240,000 clones, 70% to 90% of which are singletons. The chain uses TRBV7-3 and TRBJ1-1; tentatively, D is TRBD1 (5 bases). Sequencing was done on a sample of peripheral blood. This TCR was sampled from a human donor in a cohort sampled during active COVID-19. The CDR3 spells CASSRTGNTEAFF. As DNA, the CDR3 is TGTGCCAGCAGCCGAACAGGGAACACTGAAGCTTTCTTT.